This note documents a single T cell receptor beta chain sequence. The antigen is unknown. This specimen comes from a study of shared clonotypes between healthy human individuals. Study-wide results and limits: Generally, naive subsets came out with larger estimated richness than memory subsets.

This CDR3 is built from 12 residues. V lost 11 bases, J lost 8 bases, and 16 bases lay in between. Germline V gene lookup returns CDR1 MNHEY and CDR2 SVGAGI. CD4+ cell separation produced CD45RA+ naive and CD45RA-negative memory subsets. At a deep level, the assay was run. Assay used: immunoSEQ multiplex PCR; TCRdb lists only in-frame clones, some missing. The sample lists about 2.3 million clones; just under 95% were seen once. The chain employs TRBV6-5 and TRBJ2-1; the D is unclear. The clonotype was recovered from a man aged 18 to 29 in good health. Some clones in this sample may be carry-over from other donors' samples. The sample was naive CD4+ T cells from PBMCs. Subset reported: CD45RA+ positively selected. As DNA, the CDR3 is TGTGCCGTCCACACACGACGGGATGAGCAGTTCTTC. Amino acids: CAVHTRRDEQFF.